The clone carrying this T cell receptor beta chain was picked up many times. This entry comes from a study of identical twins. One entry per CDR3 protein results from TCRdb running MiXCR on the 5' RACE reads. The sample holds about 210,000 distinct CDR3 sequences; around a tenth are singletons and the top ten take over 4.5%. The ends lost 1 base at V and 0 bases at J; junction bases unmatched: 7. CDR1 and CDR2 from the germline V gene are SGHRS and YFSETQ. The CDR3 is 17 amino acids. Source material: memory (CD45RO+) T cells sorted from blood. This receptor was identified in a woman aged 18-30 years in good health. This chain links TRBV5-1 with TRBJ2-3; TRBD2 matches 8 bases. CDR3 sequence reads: CASSLRWPSGSTDTQYF. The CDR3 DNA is TGCGCCAGCAGCTTGAGGTGGCCTAGCGGGAGCACAGATACGCAGTATTTT.